Shown below are 13 T cell receptor beta chains from a single sample sequenced in a study of long-term antiretroviral therapy in people with HIV. The authors ran the immunoSEQ assay, v3.0, at survey level. The method was immunoSEQ multiplex PCR; TCRdb's version includes in-frame clones alone and lacks a portion of them. The top ten hold 9.5% to 13% of the sample, which has 15,000 or so clones, around 90% seen once. Sample: unsorted PBMCs, taken 6.2 years after starting antiretroviral therapy. The receptors shown here come from a middle-aged man with HIV.

The V call is TRBV19, the J call TRBJ2-2, with D possibly being TRBD1 (6 bases). V was shortened by 1 base and J by 7 bases, with 10 bases between the two germline ends. In germline, CDR1 is LNHDA, CDR2 SQIVND (reference sequence). This CDR3 contains 14 residues. CDR3 sequence (DNA): TGTGCCAGTAGTATAGGAGGGGGATTCGGGGAGCTGTTTTTT. Amino acids: CASSIGGGFGELFF.

This clone occurred a few times. The CDR3 DNA follows: TGCGCCAGCACTCTGCAGGGCAGCTCCTACGAGCAGTACTTC. Translation: CASTLQGSSYEQYF. V usage is TRBV5-1 and J usage is TRBJ2-7; a possible D gene is TRBD1 (5 bases). CDR1 is SGHRS and CDR2 is YFSETQ in the germline V gene. The CDR3 runs to 14 residues. Trimming left V 6 bases short and J 0 bases short, with 13 bases between.

CDR3 sequence (DNA): TGTGCCAGCAGGGACAGATTTGAAGCTTTCTTT. As protein: CASRDRFEAFF. The chain carries TRBV6-1 and TRBJ1-1, with D possibly matching TRBD1 (6 bases). Trimming took off 6 bases at V and 7 bases at J, with 9 bases between the two ends. The CDR3 loop spans 11 amino acids. Germline-derived CDR1 and CDR2 are MNHNS and SASEGT.

The chain links TRBV9 to TRBJ1-5; the D gene is possibly TRBD1 (5 bases). V gave up 0 bases and J gave up 5 bases, with 9 bases separating them. Germline CDR1 SGDLS, CDR2 YYNGEE. This CDR3 contains 14 residues. The CDR3 loop is CASSVAWDDQPQHF. The CDR3 bases are TGTGCCAGCAGCGTAGCGTGGGACGATCAGCCCCAGCATTTT.

The CDR3 bases are TGTGCCAGCAGCCCAGCCGGGCGAGGAGCTTTCTTT. Residues: CASSPAGRGAFF. V gene TRBV5-6 combines with J gene TRBJ1-1; D is undetermined. Germline V lookup: CDR1 SGHDT, CDR2 YYEEEE. V lost 4 bases to trimming and J lost 10 bases, with 14 bases between them. The CDR3 is 12 amino acids.

The chain couples TRBV9 to TRBJ1-5, with TRBD1 matching 7 bases. Germline trimming cut 3 bases from V and 2 bases from J; bases unmatched to any gene: 2. The CDR3 spans 14 residues. The germline V gene encodes CDR1 SGDLS and CDR2 YYNGEE. As DNA, the CDR3 is TGTGCCAGCAGCGCTACAGGGGGCAATCAGCCCCAGCATTTT. Protein: CASSATGGNQPQHF.

The chain joins TRBV30 to TRBJ2-7; D is unresolved. This CDR3 has 12 amino acids. Germline-derived CDR1 and CDR2 are GTSNPN and SVGIG (reference sequence). V dropped 2 bases and J dropped 3 bases, with 8 bases sitting between them. DNA of the CDR3: TGTGCCTGGAGTCTTAATGTCTACGAGCAGTACTTC. This encodes CAWSLNVYEQYF.

The chain uses TRBV5-6 and TRBJ2-7; 7 nucleotides agree with TRBD1. This CDR3 is built from 17 residues. With V trimmed by 3 bases and J by 1 base, 13 bases remained unmatched. CDR1 and CDR2 (germline): SGHDT, YYEEEE. CDR3 DNA sequence: TGTGCCAGCAGCTCTCTCTTAGACAGGGCCTCATCCTACGAGCAGTACTTC. It encodes CASSSLLDRASSYEQYF.

A remark on this clone: One end of the junction fails to match germline, which may point to a read error. The chain's CDR3 is CASSLTGGSYDEQFF. Here the CDR3 DNA reads TGTGCCAGCAGCTTAACGGGCGGGAGCTACGATGAGCAGTTCTTC. The chain couples TRBV7-3 to TRBJ2-1; 7 bases fit TRBD2. The CDR3 loop spans 15 amino acids. Germline-derived CDR1 and CDR2 are SGHTA and FQGTGA.

V and J are TRBV7-8 and TRBJ1-5; 8 nucleotides line up with TRBD1. This CDR3 has 15 residues. V gave up 1 base and J gave up 6 bases; unmatched junction bases: 5. CDR1 is SGHVS and CDR2 is FQNEAQ in the germline V gene. CDR3 in DNA: TGTGCCAGCAGCTTAGGGCAGGGGGCGGGTCAGCCCCAGCATTTT. Its translation is CASSLGQGAGQPQHF.

This sequence joins TRBV19 and TRBJ1-1; D is unresolved. This CDR3 contains 14 residues. Germline V lookup: CDR1 LNHDA, CDR2 SQIVND (reference sequence). Trimming removed 8 bases at V and 4 bases at J, with 17 bases between. The CDR3 DNA follows: TGTGCCAGTCATGCAGTCCCCCGAGTCACTGAAGCTTTCTTT. Translating gives CASHAVPRVTEAFF.

CDR3 sequence reads: CASSSGGDEQYF. DNA of the CDR3: TGTGCCAGCAGTTCAGGGGGGGACGAGCAGTACTTC. The V gene is TRBV6-6, the J gene TRBJ2-7; the D gene could be TRBD1 or TRBD2 (7 bases each). The CDR3 is 12 amino acids. Deletions cut 4 bases from V and 5 bases from J, with 9 bases between. Germline V CDR1 and CDR2: MNHNY, SVGAGI (reference sequence).

This chain connects TRBV28 to TRBJ2-7; no clear D gene. Germline V lookup: CDR1 MDHEN, CDR2 SYDVKM. V was clipped by 2 bases and J by 2 bases, with 13 bases between them. There are 15 residues in the CDR3. The chain's CDR3 is CASSLISRPTYEQYF. CDR3 nucleotides: TGTGCCAGCAGTTTAATTTCGCGCCCCACCTACGAGCAGTACTTC.